The present entry profiles one T cell receptor (beta chain) with its context. Its specificity is not known. This sample stems from a study of T-cell reconstitution after alpha-beta-depleted transplantation in children. General study results and limits: Several hundred expanded graft clones reportedly were the source of alpha-beta T cells about two months after transplant. At one year after transplant, newly produced T cells mostly accounted for T-cell counts and diversity. From surviving recipient T cells and thymic progenitors came the high day-60 TCRbeta diversity observed in some patients.

The germline gives CDR1 SGDLS, CDR2 YYNGEE. Trimming shortened V by 3 bases and J by 4 bases, and 13 bases separated the two germline ends. This CDR3 region has 14 residues. The library targeted TCRbeta and was prepared with unique molecular identifiers. MiXCR was run by TCRdb on the PCR reads, yielding one entry per CDR3 protein. The profile shows 450,000 to 700,000 distinct CDR3 sequences, roughly a quarter of them singletons. J is TRBJ2-5 and V is TRBV9; possibly TRBD1 or TRBD2 for D (5 bases each). The sample here was PBMCs, taken before TCRalphabeta/CD19-depleted stem cell transplant. The TCR originated in a boy less than two years old with Wiskott-Aldrich syndrome, due to receive a stem cell transplant. In DNA, the CDR3 is TGTGCCAGCAGCGCACGTGGGACGGGAGAGACCCAGTACTTC. It codes for CASSARGTGETQYF.